The 29 T cell receptor beta chains in this list originate from one sample, sequenced in a study of glioma-infiltrating T cells. TCR alpha and beta CDR3 regions were amplified from RNA using iRepertoire nested multiplex PCR. Each CDR3 protein is one row after TCRdb ran MiXCR on the multiplex PCR reads. The profile covers about 190,000 distinct CDR3 sequences, with 25% to 35% appearing a single time and over 20% taken by the ten largest. Source material: glioma tissue, nonneoplastic brain tissue, or PBMCs (not recorded which). These receptors were collected from a human donor with low-grade glioma or glioblastoma, undergoing nonglioma brain surgery, or in good health (not recorded which).

The J gene is TRBJ2-3, the V gene TRBV30; D gene uncertain. Germline-derived CDR1 and CDR2 are GTSNPN and SVGIG (reference sequence). Trimming removed 5 bases at V and 4 bases at J, with 7 bases between. The CDR3 sequence is 11 residues long. The CDR3 sequence is CAWDVADTQYF. In nucleotides, the CDR3 is TGTGCCTGGGATGTCGCAGATACGCAGTATTTT.

The V call is TRBV5-1, the J call TRBJ2-3; 13 nucleotides line up with TRBD2. Germline CDR1 is SGHRS and CDR2 is YFSETQ. The CDR3 covers 17 residues. V was clipped by 4 bases and J by 4 bases; unmatched bases: 9. CDR3 DNA: TGCGCCAGCAGCCCAGAAGGACTAGCGGGAGCCCCAGATACGCAGTATTTT. Translation gives CASSPEGLAGAPDTQYF.

The rearrangement uses TRBV20-1 and TRBJ2-3; D is unclear. CDR3 length: 11 amino acids. V dropped 4 bases and J dropped 13 bases, with 15 bases sitting between them. CDR1 DFQATT and CDR2 SNEGSKA come from the germline V gene (reference sequence). CDR3: CSAKQKDKKYF. CDR3 sequence (DNA): TGCAGTGCTAAGCAAAAAGATAAGAAGTATTTT.

The chain couples TRBV29-1 to TRBJ2-7; 7 positions match TRBD1. The ends lost 4 bases at V and 5 bases at J; junction bases unmatched: 8. Germline loops: CDR1 SQVTM, CDR2 ANQGSEA. The CDR3 sequence is 13 residues long. CDR3 sequence reads: CSVGLQGFNEQYF. CDR3 DNA: TGCAGCGTTGGTCTACAGGGGTTTAACGAGCAGTACTTC.

This clonotype was seen repeatedly, ten times or more. The chain links TRBV5-6 to TRBJ2-5, with D perhaps TRBD1 (6 bases). V lost 3 bases and J lost 1, with 10 bases in between. Germline loops: CDR1 SGHDT, CDR2 YYEEEE. The CDR3 runs to 14 residues. The CDR3 DNA reads TGTGCCAGCAGCTGGGGGACACTCCAAGAGACCCAGTACTTC. Translated: CASSWGTLQETQYF.

There are a few counts of this clonotype. This rearrangement joins TRBV7-6 to TRBJ1-4; 7 bases align to TRBD1. This CDR3 spans 14 amino acids. Trimming at V came to 3 bases and at J to 4 bases, leaving 2 bases not matched to a gene. Germline values: CDR1 SGHVS, CDR2 FNYEAQ. The CDR3 DNA follows: TGTGCCAGCAGCTTGACAGGGTATAATGAAAAACTGTTTTTT. Translation gives CASSLTGYNEKLFF.

A word on this clonotype: Given a much more abundant clone one base away, this may be a read error. The chain employs TRBV7-9 and TRBJ1-4; D remains unclear. Germline values: CDR1 SEHNR, CDR2 FQNEAQ (reference sequence). This CDR3 is built from 13 residues. CDR3: CARSLAGIGKLFF. DNA of the CDR3: TGTGCCAGAAGCTTAGCGGGGATAGGAAAACTGTTTTTT.

This clonotype has a single count. Possible read error: a much larger clone is one base away. The chain recombines TRBV7-9 with TRBJ2-7; TRBD1 matches 9 bases. V dropped 4 bases and J dropped 2; count of bases not matched to a gene: 15. The CDR3 consists of 18 residues. CDR1 and CDR2 (germline): SEHNR, FQNEAQ (reference sequence). CDR3 DNA: TGTGCCAGCAGCTGGAGCTCGACAGGACAGGGGATCCCCTACGAGCAGTACTTC. Its protein product is CASSWSSTGQGIPYEQYF. The full variable domain, its missing parts supplied by reference TRBV7-9 and TRBJ2-7, is DTGVSQNPRHKITKRGQNVTFRCDPISEHNRLYWYRQTLGQGPEFLTYFQNEAQLEKSRLLSDRFSAERPKGSFSTLEIQRTEQGDSAMYLCASSWSSTGQGIPYEQYFGPGTRLTVT.

This clonotype occurred many times. V is TRBV20-1 and J is TRBJ2-5, with 10 bases matching TRBD1. In germline, CDR1 is DFQATT, CDR2 SNEGSKA (reference sequence). J was trimmed by 3 bases and V by 0 bases; bases with no gene match: 10. The CDR3 loop spans 17 amino acids. The CDR3 DNA reads as TGCAGTGCTAGAGATCTTTGGACAGGGGGAGGCGAAGAGACCCAGTACTTC. Residues: CSARDLWTGGGEETQYF.

This clonotype was picked up a small number of times. This chain joins TRBV5-4 and TRBJ2-7; D is uncertain. The CDR3 spans 14 residues. Trimming removed 2 bases from V and 0 bases from J, with 9 bases in between. Looked up from germline, CDR1 is SGHNT and CDR2 is YYREEE (reference sequence). The DNA for the CDR3 is TGTGCCAGCAGCTTAGAGCACCTCTCCTACGAGCAGTACTTC. This sequence encodes CASSLEHLSYEQYF. The variable domain in full, completed from reference TRBV5-4 and TRBJ2-7, reads ETGVTQSPTHLIKTRGQQVTLRCSSQSGHNTVSWYQQALGQGPQFIFQYYREEENGRGNFPPRFSGLQFPNYSSELNVNALELDDSALYLCASSLEHLSYEQYFGPGTRLTVT.

This clonotype was seen repeatedly, ten times or more. The chain has TRBV27 and TRBJ2-3, with TRBD2 matching over 11 bases. After removal of 2 bases from V and 4 bases from J, the junction contained 5 bases not matched to a gene. Germline assignment: CDR1 MNHEY and CDR2 SMNVEV (reference sequence). The CDR3 consists of 16 residues. DNA of the CDR3: TGTGCCAGCAGTTTACTGGTAGCGGGAGGGGCAGATACGCAGTATTTT. Encoded protein: CASSLLVAGGADTQYF.

Remarks on this clonotype: A single base separates this from a much larger clone, so it may be a read error. This chain connects TRBV2 to TRBJ2-1; 10 nucleotides match TRBD2. CDR3 length: 23 amino acids. Trimming took 8 bases from V and 0 from J; bases not matched to a gene: 28. The germline CDR1 and CDR2 sequences are SNHLY and FYNNEI. The CDR3: CASRSPSGRSSPSGRSSYNEQFF. DNA of the CDR3: TGTGCCAGCCGATCCCCTAGCGGGAGATCCTCCCCTAGCGGGAGATCCTCCTACAATGAGCAGTTCTTC. The complete variable domain, with remaining parts taken from reference TRBV2 and TRBJ2-1, reads EPEVTQTPSHQVTQMGQEVILRCVPISNHLYFYWYRQILGQKVEFLVSFYNNEISEKSEIFDDQFSVERPDGSNFTLKIRSTKLEDSAMYFCASRSPSGRSSPSGRSSYNEQFFGPGTRLTVL.

Comments on this clonotype: A read error may be the cause here, since a much bigger clone is one base away. The chain uses TRBV7-8 and TRBJ1-5; D unresolved. Germline CDR1 is SGHVS and CDR2 is FQNEAQ. The CDR3 contains 17 residues. Trimming removed 3 bases from V and 6 bases from J, with 21 bases in between. Here the CDR3 reads CASSFKAGLNCSQPQHF. The CDR3 DNA reads as TGTGCCAGCAGCTTTAAAGCCGGGTTGAATTGCAGTCAGCCCCAGCATTTT.

As regards this clonotype: Just one base apart from a much larger clone, this may be a read error. The chain links TRBV7-2 to TRBJ2-5; D remains unclear. The CDR3 runs to 13 residues. V lost 8 bases and J lost 3, with 13 bases in between. Germline V lookup: CDR1 SGHTA, CDR2 FQGNSA. The DNA for the CDR3 is TGTGCCAGCGGCTCCTACACTGAAGAGACCCAGTACTTC. It encodes CASGSYTEETQYF.

This clonotype occurred many times. The genes are TRBV20-1 and TRBJ2-1; tentatively, D is TRBD1 (5 bases). V was cut by 0 bases and J by 0 bases, with 15 bases left in between. The CDR3 runs to 17 residues. Germline CDR1 DFQATT, CDR2 SNEGSKA (reference sequence). DNA of the CDR3: TGCAGTGCTAGAGATTGGAACAGACAGAGCTCCTACAATGAGCAGTTCTTC. The encoded protein is CSARDWNRQSSYNEQFF.

This clonotype showed up many times. J is TRBJ1-1 and V is TRBV29-1; 11 positions agree with TRBD1. CDR1 is SQVTM and CDR2 is ANQGSEA in the germline V gene. J lost 5 bases, V lost 4 bases, and 3 bases had no gene match. The length of the CDR3 is 13 residues. This chain's CDR3 is CSVVGQGGTEAFF. DNA of the CDR3: TGCAGCGTTGTGGGACAGGGGGGGACTGAAGCTTTCTTT.

In regard to this clonotype: This may be a read error, as it is one base from a much larger clone. The chain uses TRBV6-1 and TRBJ2-7; D ambiguous. Trimming left V 7 bases short and J 0 bases short, with 10 bases between. Germline values: CDR1 MNHNS, CDR2 SASEGT. The CDR3 runs to 13 residues. The chain's CDR3 is CASMPPVSYEQYF. DNA of the CDR3: TGTGCCAGCATGCCCCCCGTCTCCTACGAGCAGTACTTC.

The gene calls are TRBV12-5 and TRBJ2-2; possibly TRBD1 for D (6 bases). V was trimmed by 8 bases and J by 7 bases, leaving 11 bases between them. CDR3 length: 12 amino acids. Per the germline V gene, CDR1 is LGHNT and CDR2 is FRNRAP. CDR3 sequence reads: CASSVRGGELFF. The CDR3 region has the DNA TGTGCTAGTAGCGTCAGGGGCGGGGAGCTGTTTTTT.

In regard to this clonotype: Since a much larger clone is just one base distant, this may be a read error. The chain combines TRBV4-1 with TRBJ2-7; D perhaps matches TRBD2 (6 bases). The CDR3 contains 16 residues. CDR1 is MGHRA, CDR2 YSYEKL, per germline. The CDR3, as DNA: TGCGCCAGCAGACAAGATGCCGGGTTGAGCGGGTACGAGCAGTACTTC. It is translated as CASRQDAGLSGYEQYF.

The rearrangement joins TRBV10-3 to TRBJ2-7; tentatively, D is TRBD1 (6 bases). The V end was cut by 2 bases, the J end by 3 bases, with 23 bases between. Germline-derived CDR1 and CDR2 are ENHRY and SYGVKD. The CDR3 loop spans 18 amino acids. CDR3 bases: TGTGCCATCAGTGAGCGTCTATGTGTAGGGGGAGAGGGCTACGAGCAGTACTTC. Amino acid sequence: CAISERLCVGGEGYEQYF.

In this sample, this clonotype turned up once. One end of the junction varies from germline; a read error may be responsible. The V gene is TRBV20-1, the J gene TRBJ2-5, with 10 bases lining up with TRBD1. Germline V lookup: CDR1 DFQATT, CDR2 SNEGSKA (reference sequence). The CDR3 consists of 15 residues. The CDR3 loop is CTARSGTGVEETKYF. The DNA of the CDR3 is TGCACAGCACGTTCCGGGACAGGGGTCGAAGAGACCAAGTACTTC.

In regard to this clonotype: This may be a read error: a much more frequent sequence differs by one nucleotide. The chain uses TRBV2 and TRBJ1-3; D possibly corresponds to TRBD1 (5 bases). The CDR3 runs to 15 residues. Trimming cost V 5 bases and J 7 bases, with 18 bases left between them. CDR1 SNHLY and CDR2 FYNNEI come from the germline V gene. The CDR3 reads CASSLGGGTPNTIYF. The CDR3 nucleotides read TGTGCCAGCAGTTTGGGCGGAGGGACCCCGAACACCATATATTTT.

The chain has TRBV5-1 and TRBJ2-7, with 9 positions matching TRBD2. The length of the CDR3 is 15 residues. The V gene end was trimmed by 4 bases and the J gene end by 5 bases; junction bases not matched to a gene: 10. Germline V CDR1 and CDR2: SGHRS, YFSETQ. CDR3 nucleotides: TGCGCCAGCAGCCCCAATAGCGGGAGCATGAACGAGCAGTACTTC. This codes for CASSPNSGSMNEQYF.

This clonotype appeared a few times. The chain recombines TRBV29-1 with TRBJ2-5; D is uncertain. V lost 6 bases and J 5 bases, leaving 13 bases between the germline ends. Germline CDR1 is SQVTM and CDR2 is ANQGSEA. This CDR3 has 12 amino acids. This chain's CDR3 is CSVAKMGETQYF. CDR3 nucleotides: TGCAGCGTCGCGAAAATGGGGGAGACCCAGTACTTC.

The chain employs TRBV5-1 and TRBJ2-5; D may correspond to TRBD1 or TRBD2 (5 bases each). Looked up from germline, CDR1 is SGHRS and CDR2 is YFSETQ. V was pared by 1 base and J by 2 bases, with 12 bases between. This CDR3 has 15 residues. CDR3 DNA sequence: TGCGCCAGCAGCTTGTCAGGGACCATTCAAGAGACCCAGTACTTC. Its protein product is CASSLSGTIQETQYF.

Ten or more counts support this clonotype. V and J are TRBV6-1 and TRBJ2-1; 7 bases fit TRBD1. CDR3 length equals 18 residues. Germline CDR1 is MNHNS and CDR2 is SASEGT. The ends lost 6 bases at V and 9 bases at J; junction bases unmatched: 23. Here the CDR3 reads CASREPRRGQSGLSEQFF. The CDR3 region has the DNA TGTGCCAGCAGGGAGCCCCGTCGGGGACAGTCAGGCTTGAGTGAGCAGTTCTTC.

Regarding this clonotype: The conserved phenylalanine or tryptophan normally closing the CDR3 is absent here, so this likely arose from a read error. The chain has TRBV20-1 and TRBJ2-1, with 14 positions matching TRBD2. This CDR3 has 19 amino acids. Germline V gene data show CDR1 as DFQATT and CDR2 as SNEGSKA (reference sequence). The CDR3 is CSATPGLAGASVSYSEQFL. The CDR3 DNA reads as TGCAGTGCAACACCGGGACTAGCGGGAGCGTCGGTGTCCTACAGTGAGCAGTTCTTA.

This clonotype was seen only a few times. The chain recombines TRBV10-3 with TRBJ2-1, with D possibly being TRBD2 (5 bases). V lost 4 bases and J lost 0, with 16 bases in between. CDR1 and CDR2 from the germline V gene are ENHRY and SYGVKD. The CDR3 is 17 amino acids. The CDR3 DNA reads TGTGCCATCAGTGCCCCCAGCGGACGAAGCTCCTACAATGAGCAGTTCTTC. Translation: CAISAPSGRSSYNEQFF.

This clonotype was recorded at least ten times. The chain couples TRBV20-1 to TRBJ2-3; TRBD2 matches 10 bases. This CDR3 comprises 15 residues. The V gene's germline CDR1 is DFQATT and CDR2 SNEGSKA (reference sequence). V was clipped by 6 bases and J by 1 base; unmatched bases: 7. The CDR3 is CSAGQLAGRTDTQYF. For the CDR3, the DNA is TGCAGTGCCGGGCAACTAGCGGGGCGCACAGATACGCAGTATTTT.